This TCR beta chain appears in the sequencing data of a study of graft-versus-host responses after intestinal transplantation. Study summary: Recipients across the board were started on anti-thymocyte globulin induction, then kept on tacrolimus and steroids for around 3 years.

The CDR3 is 18 residues long. Trimming cost V 3 bases and J 2 bases; bases outside gene matches: 6. In germline, CDR1 is SGHRS, CDR2 YFSETQ. On this clone: As yet, its antigen is unknown.

Overall study results and limits: The recipient marrow held GvH clones, and some of them showed up first in ileum or blood. High graft-versus-host to host-versus-graft clonal ratios were seen in allografts of patients with graft-donor T cell macrochimerism. There was an association between peak levels of circulating GvH clones and early post-transplant HvG declines.

Sequenced by immunoSEQ multiplex PCR; TCRdb stores in-frame clones only, minus some. The table has 85,000 to 90,000 clones, 92% seen once. The sequencing here drew on unstimulated CD4+ T cells sorted from spleen or lymph node cells, taken before intestinal transplant. The source of this sequence is a human donor who received an intestinal transplant. This rearrangement joins TRBV5-1 to TRBJ2-3; 16 bases map to TRBD2. The CDR3 reads CASSWGLAGGPNTDTQYF. DNA for the CDR3: TGCGCCAGCAGCTGGGGACTAGCGGGAGGGCCGAACACAGATACGCAGTATTTT. Supplemented by reference TRBV5-1 and TRBJ2-3, the full variable domain reads KAGVTQTPRYLIKTRGQQVTLSCSPISGHRSVSWYQQTPGQGLQFLFEYFSETQRNKGNFPGRFSGRQFSNSRSEMNVSTLELGDSALYLCASSWGLAGGPNTDTQYFGPGTRLTVL.